Each of the 15 T cell receptor beta chains below was sequenced from the same sample in a study of shared clonotypes between healthy human individuals. Method: immunoSEQ multiplex PCR; TCRdb's copy keeps in-frame clones and lacks some. The table has around 2.3 million clones, around 95% seen once. Sequencing was performed on naive CD4+ T cells sorted from blood. Subset meaning: CD45RA+ positively selected. These receptors were obtained from a man younger than 35 in good health.

V usage is TRBV27 and J usage is TRBJ2-5; no definite D call. Germline loops: CDR1 MNHEY, CDR2 SMNVEV (reference sequence). V was cut by 3 bases and J by 1 base, with 6 bases left in between. The CDR3 runs to 13 residues. CDR3 sequence reads: CASSFYAQETQYF. The CDR3 DNA reads TGTGCCAGCAGTTTTTATGCCCAAGAGACCCAGTACTTC.

This rearrangement joins TRBV5-1 to TRBJ1-2, with D unresolved. Germline V lookup: CDR1 SGHRS, CDR2 YFSETQ. The CDR3 runs 13 residues. Trimming stripped 1 base from V and 6 bases from J, with 10 bases between. The CDR3 bases are TGCGCCAGCAGCTTGTCGGGGATCCATGGCTACACCTTC. This encodes CASSLSGIHGYTF.

The chain couples TRBV10-1 to TRBJ2-2, with D hard to call. Trimming pared 3 bases from V and 2 bases from J, leaving 4 bases between. CDR1 is WNHNN, CDR2 SYGVQD, per germline (reference sequence). The CDR3 consists of 13 residues. CDR3 sequence: CASSDPNTGELFF. CDR3 DNA: TGCGCCAGCAGTGATCCCAACACCGGGGAGCTGTTTTTT.

About this clone: This same CDR3 is encoded by further DNA sequences in the sample. The chain uses TRBV5-1 and TRBJ2-3; D is perhaps TRBD1 or TRBD2 (5 bases each). The germline V gene encodes CDR1 SGHRS and CDR2 YFSETQ. Trimming stripped 2 bases from V and 0 bases from J, with 10 bases between. The CDR3 is made up of 15 amino acids. The CDR3 loop reads CASSLSGASTDTQYF. The CDR3 DNA is TGCGCCAGCAGCTTATCCGGGGCCAGCACAGATACGCAGTATTTT.

A note on this clone: This specimen includes other DNA sequences encoding the same CDR3. This chain connects TRBV6-5 to TRBJ1-1, with 7 nucleotides matching TRBD1. With 5 bases clipped from V and 5 bases from J, the junction kept 5 bases outside the gene matches. The CDR3 consists of 13 residues. Germline V gene lookup returns CDR1 MNHEY and CDR2 SVGAGI. The DNA of the CDR3 is TGTGCCAGCAGTACAGGGGTTCGGACTGAAGCTTTCTTT. Amino acids: CASSTGVRTEAFF.

The chain uses TRBV2 and TRBJ2-4, with a tentative D call TRBD2 (5 bases). Trimming shortened V by 3 bases and J by 8 bases, and 14 bases separated the two germline ends. Germline values: CDR1 SNHLY, CDR2 FYNNEI. CDR3 size: 14 residues. CDR3 region: CASSDPGKVDIQYF. The DNA of the CDR3 is TGTGCCAGCAGTGATCCCGGGAAGGTGGACATTCAGTACTTC.

This clone was detected once. V gene TRBV29-1 combines with J gene TRBJ2-6; a weak D match, TRBD2 (5 bases). This CDR3 has 14 residues. Germline V lookup: CDR1 SQVTM, CDR2 ANQGSEA. V was clipped by 4 bases and J by 1 base, with 8 bases between them. CDR3 DNA sequence: TGCAGCGTTGTGAGGGATTCTGGGGCCAACGTCCTGACTTTC. Its protein is CSVVRDSGANVLTF.

The V call is TRBV6-1, the J call TRBJ2-3, with 11 bases identical to TRBD2. The germline V gene encodes CDR1 MNHNS and CDR2 SASEGT. This CDR3 is 15 amino acids long. V lost 7 bases and J lost 2; bases outside the gene matches: 5. CDR3 coding DNA: TGTGCCAGCACGAGACTAGCGGGGCTCACAGATACGCAGTATTTT. It codes for CASTRLAGLTDTQYF.

CDR3 sequence (DNA): TGTGCCATCAGTGTTGGGCTTCTGAACACTGAAGCTTTCTTT. Amino acids: CAISVGLLNTEAFF. The chain uses TRBV10-3 and TRBJ1-1; unclear D gene. The CDR3 runs to 14 residues. Per germline, CDR1 ENHRY and CDR2 SYGVKD. Trimming shortened V by 4 bases and J by 0 bases, and 9 bases separated the two germline ends.

The sample holds one count of this clone. This chain connects TRBV5-4 to TRBJ1-3; a weak D match, TRBD1 (5 bases). CDR3 length: 16 residues. Germline-derived CDR1 and CDR2 are SGHNT and YYREEE (reference sequence). Trimming removed 1 base at V and 0 bases at J, with 11 bases between. The CDR3 nucleotides read TGTGCCAGCAGCTTGAGATCAGGGTCCTCTGGAAACACCATATATTTT. Encoded protein: CASSLRSGSSGNTIYF.

The rearrangement links TRBV27 to TRBJ2-5, with TRBD1 identical over 8 bases. V shed 2 bases and J 6 bases; nucleotides not matched to a gene: 2. The CDR3 consists of 13 residues. Germline values: CDR1 MNHEY, CDR2 SMNVEV (reference sequence). The CDR3 spells CASSLQGAKTQYF. CDR3 bases: TGTGCCAGCAGTTTACAGGGGGCGAAGACCCAGTACTTC.

Turning to this clone: The sample holds other DNA sequences that translate to the same CDR3. The gene calls are TRBV7-9 and TRBJ2-7; D gene uncertain. Trimming took off 2 bases at V and 7 bases at J, with 6 bases between the two ends. The CDR3 totals 11 residues. Germline CDR1 is SEHNR and CDR2 is FQNEAQ (reference sequence). This CDR3 is CASSLNSEQYF. CDR3 in DNA: TGTGCCAGCAGCTTAAATAGTGAGCAGTACTTC.

The V call is TRBV5-4, the J call TRBJ1-2, with 9 positions matching TRBD1. The CDR3 loop spans 16 amino acids. CDR1 and CDR2 from the germline V gene are SGHNT and YYREEE (reference sequence). Trimming at V came to 3 bases and at J to 2 bases, leaving 8 bases not matched to a gene. Written as DNA, the CDR3 is TGTGCCAGCAGCTACGGGACAGGGAGGAACAACTATGGCTACACCTTC. Translated, it gives CASSYGTGRNNYGYTF. The full variable domain, rest sourced from reference TRBV5-4 and TRBJ1-2, is ETGVTQSPTHLIKTRGQQVTLRCSSQSGHNTVSWYQQALGQGPQFIFQYYREEENGRGNFPPRFSGLQFPNYSSELNVNALELDDSALYLCASSYGTGRNNYGYTFGSGTRLTVV.

The chain carries TRBV2 and TRBJ1-6; maybe TRBD1 (5 bases). The CDR3 sequence is 14 residues long. Trimming left V 4 bases short and J 9 bases short, with 13 bases between. The germline V gene encodes CDR1 SNHLY and CDR2 FYNNEI. CDR3 coding DNA: TGTGCCAGCAGTGGGAGGGGTAGGGGTTCACCCCTCCACTTT. Translation gives CASSGRGRGSPLHF. Together with reference TRBV2 and TRBJ1-6, the CDR3 gives the full variable domain: EPEVTQTPSHQVTQMGQEVILRCVPISNHLYFYWYRQILGQKVEFLVSFYNNEISEKSEIFDDQFSVERPDGSNFTLKIRSTKLEDSAMYFCASSGRGRGSPLHFGNGTRLTVT.

The chain recombines TRBV18 with TRBJ2-3, with D tentatively TRBD2 (6 bases). Germline V gene sequence: CDR1 KGHSH, CDR2 LQKENI. The CDR3 runs to 15 residues. The V gene lost 3 bases and the J gene lost 1 base, with 11 bases spanning the gap. The CDR3 nucleotides read TGTGCCAGCTCACCGGGCGGAGGGGGCACAGATACGCAGTATTTT. It translates to CASSPGGGGTDTQYF.